This T cell receptor beta chain was observed in a study of cytomegalovirus exposure and HLA in healthy donors. Study-level information: Early on, a data release was issued that held roughly 86 million unique TCRs from HLA-typed donors.

PCR was performed using 60 Vbeta and 13 Jbeta primers. The protocol was immunoSEQ multiplex PCR, while the TCRdb copy is restricted to in-frame clones and leaves out a portion. This sample has 90,000 to 140,000 clones, with just under 80% found just once. Findings of the study overall: When analyzed later, a missense DCLRE1C variant was found to be linked to TCR beta V- and J-gene trimming.

In regard to this clone: The antigen is not known.

This CDR3 is 10 amino acids long. CDR1 is DFQATT and CDR2 is SNEGSKA in the germline V gene (reference sequence). Trimming stripped 3 bases from V and 6 bases from J, with 5 bases between. Specimen: PBMCs. This TCR was sampled from a man aged 25-40 years in good health and CMV-seronegative. The rearrangement joins TRBV20-1 to TRBJ1-1; D gene uncertain. CDR3 nucleotide sequence: TGCAGTGCTAGGGCCCCTGAAGCTTTCTTT. It codes for CSARAPEAFF.